This T cell receptor beta chain appears in the sequencing data of a study of blood T cell repertoires in COVID-19 (dated by TCRdb to between 2020 and 2021). Describing the broader study: The collaborator samples originated in the United States, Italy and Spain and spanned the acute and convalescent phases of COVID-19. The material from the prospective study consisted of cDNA or gDNA derived from T cells, B-cell-depleted T cells, or PBMCs. Deeply sampled blood TCRbeta repertoires from subjects exposed to, actively infected with, or recovered from COVID-19 were included in the dataset. A freely available public database, intended as a resource for researchers studying the immune response to SARS-CoV-2, is where the repertoires were released. The samples were drawn from two sources: the first 160 participants of the ongoing ImmuneRACE study, and 950 to 1,500 subjects contributed by 6 global collaborators. Sample metadata almost always included a de-identified subject ID, COVID-19 status, age in years and sex. HLA class I and class II types, where available, came from metadata supplied by the sample provider rather than from assay-based typing.

The collaborating institutions used their own protocols to collect whole blood in K2EDTA tubes. For TCRbeta analysis, collaborators shipped samples as frozen whole blood, isolated PBMCs, or DNA extracted from either of those sample types. TCRbeta CDR3 regions were amplified from genomic DNA using the immunoSEQ Assay, a bias-controlled multiplex PCR. The authors' pipeline ran thus. The number of nucleated cells in each sample was estimated from the amplification of reference gene primers within the assay. Sequence reads were collapsed and filtered to measure the absolute abundance of every unique TCRbeta CDR3 rearrangement. For each sample, productive Simpson clonality was calculated as the square root of Simpson's diversity index over productive rearrangements. TCRdb took this table from immuneACCESS and kept in-frame rearrangements with V and J called. Such tables lack part of the clones; where checked against another copy, unresolved V genes explain under half of the gap, and the rest is unexplained. V, J and clone size were drawn from that table, and D and trimming were deduced from the DNA. The sample table holds 140,000 to 150,000 clones, of which 84% were seen once. In total, the top ten clones hold 44% of the sample.

V is pared back by 5 bases and J by 1 base, with 14 bases lying between the germline termini. Per the germline V gene (reference sequence), SEHNR is the CDR1 and FQNEAQ is the CDR2. Including the terminal cysteine and phenylalanine, the CDR3 comprises 15 residues. Here the CDR3 DNA is all that survives: 45 bases in frame from base 1. Concerning this clone itself: Its antigen remains undetermined. The sample holds no much larger clone one base away, and base qualities are not on file.

Points the paper makes about the study in general: How much clinical and demographic metadata was included differed by source and by participant, and the metadata was provided uncurated.

The source of this sequence is a human donor in a cohort sampled during active COVID-19. The sequence links TRBV7-9 to TRBJ1-1; the D gene is perhaps TRBD1, from 6 matching bases. Material for sequencing was peripheral blood. The CDR3: CASSPARTENTEAFF. At the DNA level, the sequence is TGTGCCAGCAGCCCCGCCCGGACAGAGAACACTGAAGCTTTCTTT.